The rows below give T cell receptor beta chains drawn from one sample of a study of shared clonotypes between healthy human individuals. Repertoires were generated with immunoSEQ multiplex PCR, while TCRdb's copy carries only in-frame clones and drops some. The sample contains about 500,000 clones, roughly four fifths of which appear only once. The material sequenced was PBMCs. The receptors come from a woman in her forties in good health. Some clones in this sample may be carry-over from other donors' samples. The CDR3 runs from the conserved cysteine through the conserved F or W.

V gene	CDR3 length	CDR3 protein
TRBV11-2	15	CASSFPLRSGNTIYF
TRBV6-4	14	CASSLGTGGDGYTF
TRBV2	19	CASSEPRGSGRSGTGELFF
TRBV7-8	15	CASSLKYPGGGGYTF
TRBV7-6	13	CASSLASRNEQFF
TRBV6-6	14	CASSDGQGRQPQHF
TRBV4-1	14	CASSQDRGDQPQHF
TRBV5-1	15	CASSVGQGFSYEQYF
TRBV18	14	CASSLKRRGEKLFF
TRBV21-1	17	CASSKGGLAGGPGEQYF